The present entry profiles one T cell receptor (beta chain) with its context. Treatment in this sample: approximately 18 received Ad26.COV2.S at low or high dose, single or two shots; about 5 received placebo; per-sample allocation not given. Sampling happened 63 days after the first vaccine or placebo injection. The method was immunoSEQ multiplex PCR; TCRdb's version includes in-frame clones alone and lacks a portion of them. The table includes more than 300,000 clones, roughly 84% detected once. This sample is part of a study of Ad26.COV2.S vaccination and SARS-CoV-2 variants. At the level of the study: Into the muscle, Ad26.COV2.S was dosed once or twice, 56 days apart.

The source was peripheral blood, collected in a trial of Ad26.COV2.S vaccine versus placebo. This receptor was identified in a person between 18 and 60 years old who received the Ad26.COV2.S COVID-19 vaccine or a placebo.

Here the CDR3 DNA reads TGTGCCAGCAGCTATCGGACTAGCGGAAACACAGATACGCAGTATTTT. Protein product: CASSYRTSGNTDTQYF. This chain uses TRBV3-1 (or the pseudogene TRBV3-2) with TRBJ2-3; TRBD2 agrees at 10 bases. V lost 5 bases and J lost 2; bases outside the gene matches: 7. Germline V CDR1 and CDR2: LGHDT, YNNKEL (reference sequence). CDR3 length: 16 amino acids.